This T cell receptor (beta chain) was observed in a study of T cell responses to AZD1222 COVID-19 vaccine (dated by TCRdb to the early 2020s). Regarding the complete study: A total of 233 trial participants underwent TCR sequencing, of whom 200 to 220 received two doses of AZD1222 and some 26 received two doses of the MenACWY control vaccine. Trial participants were enrolled into age subgroups of 18-55, 56-69 and 70-plus years, which contained approximately 150, 30 and 60 TCR-sequenced participants, respectively.

This specimen's time point label, interpreted: baseline before first vaccination. The sample's treatment or condition label, in plain terms: meningococcal conjugate vaccine given as trial control. Samples from vaccinated people were obtained from the UK trials COV001 and COV002, which included a single-blind randomized controlled phase 2/3 trial of AZD1222 (ChAdOx1 nCoV-19) in healthy adults. For TCRbeta chain sequencing, PBMC samples from trial participants were taken at day 0 and at day 28 after the second dose. Remarks on this clone: It has no known antigen specificity. Nothing much larger sits one base from this clone, and base qualities are not available.

Study-wide conclusions, independent of this receptor: The whole spike protein was spanned by vaccine-associated CD4 TCRs, and dominant responses were seen in regions 160-218 and 743-854. Most participants were white British and females outnumbered males, and the authors suggested that clonal diversity may have been underestimated. A significant rise in spike-specific TCR breadth and depth was observed after two AZD1222 doses relative to day 0 and relative to MenACWY recipients. In the small 56-69-year group, the increase in depth fell short of significance, most likely because of low power. Epitopes outside the regions mutated in the B.1.351 and B.1.1.7 variants were reportedly recognized by nearly half of the unique spike-specific TCRs. Conclusions about previously exposed vaccinees were limited because only a handful of AZD1222 recipients were SARS-CoV-2 seropositive at baseline. Because no day 14 peak-response samples were available, the repertoires could be characterized only after the peak T cell response.

Relative to germline, V is missing 3 bases and J is missing 4 bases, with 2 bases of the junction outside any gene match. From cysteine to phenylalanine, the CDR3 is 14 amino acids long. Only CDR3 DNA is held: 42 bases, read in frame from base 1. As encoded in the germline V gene, CDR1 is MDHEN while CDR2 is SYDVKM. The CDR3 regions of human TCRbeta chains were subjected to immunosequencing. The authors' pipeline ran thus. TCRs in the repertoires were matched against a reference library of SARS-CoV-2-specific TCRs that had been generated with the MIRA antigen-specificity platform. Breadth meant the fraction of unique TCRs that were SARS-CoV-2-associated, whereas depth meant the fraction of total T cells that were SARS-CoV-2-associated. Each spike-specific TCR was assigned to its reactive spike region and to a CD4 or CD8 class using the MIRA data. Log10-transformed breadth and depth values were compared by one-way ANOVA with Sidak's multiple comparisons tests. Entries here come from immuneACCESS through TCRdb and include only in-frame sequences with V and J called. Some clones fail to appear in such tables; in the studies checked, an unresolved V gene covers under half of the shortfall, and the cause of the remainder is unknown. That table is the source of V, J and clone size, and D and trimming were worked out from the DNA. This sample has 52,000 or so clones in its table, and approximately 85% of those were observed once. The top ten clonotypes cover 15% to 20% of the sample.

The chain is made from TRBV28 and TRBJ2-1; TRBD2 fits 8 bases in the junction. The source is an adult in good health. This specimen was peripheral blood, taken on day 0 of MenACWY control vaccination. The CDR3 in this case is CASSLERGYNEQFF. The nucleotide sequence is given as TGTGCCAGCAGTTTGGAGCGGGGGTACAATGAGCAGTTCTTC.